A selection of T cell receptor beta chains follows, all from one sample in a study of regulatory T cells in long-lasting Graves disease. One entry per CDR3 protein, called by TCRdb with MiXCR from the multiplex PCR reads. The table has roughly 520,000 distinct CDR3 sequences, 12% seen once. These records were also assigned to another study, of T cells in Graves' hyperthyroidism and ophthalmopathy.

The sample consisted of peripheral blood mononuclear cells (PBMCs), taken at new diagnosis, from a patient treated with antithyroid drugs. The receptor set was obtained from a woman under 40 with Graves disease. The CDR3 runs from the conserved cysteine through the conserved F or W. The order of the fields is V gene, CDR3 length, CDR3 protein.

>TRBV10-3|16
CAISESGTSPSDEQFF
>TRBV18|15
CASSPGQGANTEAFF
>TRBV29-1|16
CSVEPWEEGSYNEQFF
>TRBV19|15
CASSILTGRNYGYTF
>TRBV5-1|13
CASSWGQPNEAFF
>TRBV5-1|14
CASSTRGADYGYTF
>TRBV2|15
CASSEEGLVNQPQHF
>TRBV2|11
CASSVGYEQYF
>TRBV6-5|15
CASSSSRTSYNEQFF
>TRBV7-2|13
CASSNDRSQPQHF
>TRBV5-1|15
CASSHFLGGNTEAFF
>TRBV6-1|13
CASSGRRYNEQFF
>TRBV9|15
CASSVSGLPHNEQFF
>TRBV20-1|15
CSARDRRESTGELFF
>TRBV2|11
CASSITYEQYF
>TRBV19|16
CASSMGLGRGYNEQFF
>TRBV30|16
CAWSLFGRRYTDTQYF
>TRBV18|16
CASSPREGIGTDTQYF
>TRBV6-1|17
CASSEKSAGQGRETQYF
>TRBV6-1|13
CASRSGVSQPQHF
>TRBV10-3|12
CATKGGGYGYTF
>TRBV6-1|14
CASSTFGTGEKLFF
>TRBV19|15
CASSISTMRGKPQHF
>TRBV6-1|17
CASSDPRGALYQETQYF
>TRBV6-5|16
CASSYLSGQGVYEQYF
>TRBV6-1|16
CASSALTGGSYNEQFF
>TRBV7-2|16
CASSLAVSEMRGEQFF
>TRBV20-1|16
CSARGRTGTDGGGYTF
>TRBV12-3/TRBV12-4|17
CASSSGLAGAGTDTQYF
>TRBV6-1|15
CASRSGLNLQETQYF
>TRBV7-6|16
CASSLGAGGWYTEAFF
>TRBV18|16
CASSPGISSYNSPLHF
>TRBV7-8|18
CASSLTRPTSGIRETQYF
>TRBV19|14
CASSLTTTYNEQFF
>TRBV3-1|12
CASSFYPYEQYF
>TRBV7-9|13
CASSFIPEEKLFF
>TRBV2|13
CASRYRTNEKLLF
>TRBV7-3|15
CASSTGQGPSTEAFF
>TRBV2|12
CASRRVPGELFF
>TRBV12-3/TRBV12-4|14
CASSWRWGNTEAFF
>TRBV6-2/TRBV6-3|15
CASRETEYSGNTIYF
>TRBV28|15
CASIPSTGPSSPLHF
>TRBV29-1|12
CSVVPQNTEAFF